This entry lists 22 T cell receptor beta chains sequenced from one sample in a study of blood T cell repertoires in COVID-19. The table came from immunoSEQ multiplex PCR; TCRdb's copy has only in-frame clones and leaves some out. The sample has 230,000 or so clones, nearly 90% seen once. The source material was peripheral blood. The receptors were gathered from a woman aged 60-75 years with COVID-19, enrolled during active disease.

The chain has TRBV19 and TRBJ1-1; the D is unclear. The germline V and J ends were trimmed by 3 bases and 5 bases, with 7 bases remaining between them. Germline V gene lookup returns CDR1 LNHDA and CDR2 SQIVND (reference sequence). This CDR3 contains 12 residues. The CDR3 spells CASSIAGTEAFF. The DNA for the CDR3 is TGTGCCAGTAGTATCGCCGGGACTGAAGCTTTCTTT.

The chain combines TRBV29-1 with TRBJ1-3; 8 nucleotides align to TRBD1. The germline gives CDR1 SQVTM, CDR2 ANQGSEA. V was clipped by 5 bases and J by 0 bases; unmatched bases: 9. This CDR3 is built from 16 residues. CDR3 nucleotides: TGCAGCGTTAGAGGGACAGGCGATAACTCTGGAAACACCATATATTTT. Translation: CSVRGTGDNSGNTIYF.

Written as DNA, the CDR3 is TGTGCCAGCAGTCCCGGGACTAGCTTCTACAATGAGCAGTTCTTC. Translated, it gives CASSPGTSFYNEQFF. The chain joins TRBV11-3 to TRBJ2-1; 9 bases fit TRBD2. This CDR3 region has 15 residues. The germline V gene encodes CDR1 SGHNT and CDR2 YENEEA. V was clipped by 6 bases and J by 3 bases; unmatched bases: 6.

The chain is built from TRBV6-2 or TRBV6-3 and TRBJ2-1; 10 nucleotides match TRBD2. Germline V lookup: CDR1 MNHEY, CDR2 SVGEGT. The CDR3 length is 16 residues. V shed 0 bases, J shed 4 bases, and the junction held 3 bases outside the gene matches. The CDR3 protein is CASSYSGSGGYNEQFF. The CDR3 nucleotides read TGTGCCAGCAGTTACTCGGGTAGCGGGGGGTACAATGAGCAGTTCTTC.

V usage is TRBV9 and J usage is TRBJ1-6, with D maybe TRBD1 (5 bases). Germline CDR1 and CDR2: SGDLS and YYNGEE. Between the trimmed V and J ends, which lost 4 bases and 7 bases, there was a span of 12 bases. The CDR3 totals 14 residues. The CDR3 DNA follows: TGTGCCAGCAGCATTGACAGTGGGAATTCACCCCTCCACTTT. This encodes CASSIDSGNSPLHF.

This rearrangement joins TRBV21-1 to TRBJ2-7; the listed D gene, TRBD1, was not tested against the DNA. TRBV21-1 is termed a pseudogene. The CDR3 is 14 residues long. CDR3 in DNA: TGTGCCAGCAGCAAAGCGGACAGCAGCTACGAGCAGTACTTC. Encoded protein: CASSKADSSYEQYF.

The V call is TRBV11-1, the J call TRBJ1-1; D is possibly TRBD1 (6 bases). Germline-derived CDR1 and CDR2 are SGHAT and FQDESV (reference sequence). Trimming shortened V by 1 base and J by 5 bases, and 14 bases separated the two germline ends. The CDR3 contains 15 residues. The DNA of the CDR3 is TGTGCCAGCAGCTTAGGAACAGGGTCCAGAACTGAAGCTTTCTTT. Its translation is CASSLGTGSRTEAFF.

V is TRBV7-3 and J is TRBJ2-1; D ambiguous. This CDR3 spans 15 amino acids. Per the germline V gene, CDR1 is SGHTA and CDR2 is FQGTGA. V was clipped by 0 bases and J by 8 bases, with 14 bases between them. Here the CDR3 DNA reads TGTGCCAGCAGCTTAACATATCTAGATTCCCATGAGCAGTTCTTC. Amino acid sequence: CASSLTYLDSHEQFF.

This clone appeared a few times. The CDR3 protein is CASIQPGQGAFVQGYTF. CDR3 nucleotide sequence: TGCGCCAGCATCCAGCCGGGACAGGGGGCATTCGTTCAGGGCTACACCTTC. The V and J genes are TRBV10-1 and TRBJ1-2; TRBD1 aligns across 12 bases. The J segment lost 8 bases and the V segment lost 7 bases, leaving 17 bases of the junction unmatched. The germline V gene has CDR1 WNHNN and CDR2 SYGVQD (reference sequence). This CDR3 has 17 amino acids.

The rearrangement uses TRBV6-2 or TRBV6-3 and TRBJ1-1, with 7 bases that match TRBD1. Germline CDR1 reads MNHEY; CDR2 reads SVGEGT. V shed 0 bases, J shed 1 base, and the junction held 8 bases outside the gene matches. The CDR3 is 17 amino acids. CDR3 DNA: TGTGCCAGCAGTTACTCGAGCAGGGGGTGGCGGAACACTGAAGCTTTCTTT. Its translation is CASSYSSRGWRNTEAFF.

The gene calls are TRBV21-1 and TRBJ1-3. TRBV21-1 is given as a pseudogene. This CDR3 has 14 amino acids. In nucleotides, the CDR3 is TGTGCCAGCATCTGGAGTAACTCTGGAAACACCATATATTTT. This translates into CASIWSNSGNTIYF.

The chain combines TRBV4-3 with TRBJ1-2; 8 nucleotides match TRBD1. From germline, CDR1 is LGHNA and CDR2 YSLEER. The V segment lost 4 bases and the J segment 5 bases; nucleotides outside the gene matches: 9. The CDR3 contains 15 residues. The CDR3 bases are TGCGCCAGCAGCCGGACAGGGATCTCTGCATATGGCTACACCTTC. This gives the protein CASSRTGISAYGYTF.

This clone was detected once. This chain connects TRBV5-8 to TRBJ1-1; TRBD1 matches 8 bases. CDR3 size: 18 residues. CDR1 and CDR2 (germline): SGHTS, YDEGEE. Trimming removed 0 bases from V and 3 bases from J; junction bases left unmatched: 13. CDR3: CASSLAYRQGAGYTEAFF. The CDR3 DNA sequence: TGTGCCAGCAGCTTGGCCTACAGGCAGGGGGCCGGGTACACTGAAGCTTTCTTT.

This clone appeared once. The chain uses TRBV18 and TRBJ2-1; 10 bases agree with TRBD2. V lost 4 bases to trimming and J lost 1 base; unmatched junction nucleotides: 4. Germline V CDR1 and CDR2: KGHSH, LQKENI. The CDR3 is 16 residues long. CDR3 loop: CASSRRSGGSYNEQFF. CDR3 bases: TGTGCCAGCTCACGACGTAGCGGGGGGTCCTACAATGAGCAGTTCTTC.

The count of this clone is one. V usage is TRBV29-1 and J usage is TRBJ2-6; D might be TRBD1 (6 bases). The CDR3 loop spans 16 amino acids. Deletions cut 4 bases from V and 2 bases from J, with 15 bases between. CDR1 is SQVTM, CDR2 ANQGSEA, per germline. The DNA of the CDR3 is TGCAGCGTTGTTTGGGGCGAGGGGGCTGGGGCCAACGTCCTGACTTTC. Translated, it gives CSVVWGEGAGANVLTF.

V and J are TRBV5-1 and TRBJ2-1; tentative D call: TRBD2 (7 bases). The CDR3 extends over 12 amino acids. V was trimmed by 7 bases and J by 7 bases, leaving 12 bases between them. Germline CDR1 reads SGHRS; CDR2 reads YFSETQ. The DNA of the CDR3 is TGCGCCAGCTGGGAGGGGGTAAATGAGCAGTTCTTC. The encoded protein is CASWEGVNEQFF.

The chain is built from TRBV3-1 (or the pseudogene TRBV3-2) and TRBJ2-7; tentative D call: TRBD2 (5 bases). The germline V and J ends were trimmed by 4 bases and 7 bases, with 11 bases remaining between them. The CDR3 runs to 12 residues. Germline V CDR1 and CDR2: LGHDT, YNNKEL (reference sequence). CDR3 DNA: TGTGCCAGCAGCCTACGAGGCGGGGAGCAGTACTTC. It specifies CASSLRGGEQYF.

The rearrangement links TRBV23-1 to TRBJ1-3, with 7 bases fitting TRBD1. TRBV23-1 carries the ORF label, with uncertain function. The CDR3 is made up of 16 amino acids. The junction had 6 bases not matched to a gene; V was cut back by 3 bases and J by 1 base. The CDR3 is CASSHTGVWSGNTIYF. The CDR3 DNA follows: TGCGCCAGCAGTCATACAGGGGTTTGGTCTGGAAACACCATATATTTT.

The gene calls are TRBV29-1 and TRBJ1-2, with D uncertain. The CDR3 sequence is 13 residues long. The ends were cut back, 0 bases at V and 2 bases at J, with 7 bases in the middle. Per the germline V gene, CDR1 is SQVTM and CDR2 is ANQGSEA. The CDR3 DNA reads TGCAGCGTTGAAGACAGAGGAAACTATGGCTACACCTTC. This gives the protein CSVEDRGNYGYTF.

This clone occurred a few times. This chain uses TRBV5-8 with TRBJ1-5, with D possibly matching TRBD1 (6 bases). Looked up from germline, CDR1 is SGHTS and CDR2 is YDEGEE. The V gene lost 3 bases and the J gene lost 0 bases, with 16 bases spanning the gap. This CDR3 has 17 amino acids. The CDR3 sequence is CASSSNRELYSNQPQHF. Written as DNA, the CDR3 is TGTGCCAGCAGCTCCAACAGGGAACTTTATAGCAATCAGCCCCAGCATTTT.

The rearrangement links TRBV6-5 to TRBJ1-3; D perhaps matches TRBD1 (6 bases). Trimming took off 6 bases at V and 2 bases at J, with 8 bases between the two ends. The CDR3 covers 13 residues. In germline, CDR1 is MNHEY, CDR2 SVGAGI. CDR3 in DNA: TGTGCCAGCAGCCAGGGGACTGGAAACACCATATATTTT. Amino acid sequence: CASSQGTGNTIYF.

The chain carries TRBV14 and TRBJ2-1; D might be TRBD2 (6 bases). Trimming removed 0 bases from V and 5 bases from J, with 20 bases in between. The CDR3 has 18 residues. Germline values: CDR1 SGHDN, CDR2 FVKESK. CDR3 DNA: TGTGCCAGCAGCCAAGACTCCCAGCGGGCCTACCAAAACAATGAGCAGTTCTTC. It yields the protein CASSQDSQRAYQNNEQFF.